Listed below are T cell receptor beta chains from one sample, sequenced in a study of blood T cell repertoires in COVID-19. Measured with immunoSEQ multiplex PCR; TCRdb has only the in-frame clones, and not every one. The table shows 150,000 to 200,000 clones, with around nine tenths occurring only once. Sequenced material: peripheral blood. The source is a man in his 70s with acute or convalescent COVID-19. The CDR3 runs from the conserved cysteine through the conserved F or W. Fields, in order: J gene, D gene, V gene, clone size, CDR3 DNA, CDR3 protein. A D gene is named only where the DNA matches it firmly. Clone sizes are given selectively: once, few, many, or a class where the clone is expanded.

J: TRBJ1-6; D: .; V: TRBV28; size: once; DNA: TGTGCCAGCGAGGGGAGGGCTTCACCCCTCCACTTT; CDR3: CASEGRASPLHF
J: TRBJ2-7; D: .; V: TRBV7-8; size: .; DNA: TGTGCCAGCAGCCGCGACAACTACGAGCAGTACTTC; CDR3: CASSRDNYEQYF
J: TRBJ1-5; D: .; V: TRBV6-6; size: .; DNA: TGTGCCAGCAGTCCGACTAGGGTCCGGGCCCCCTATAGCAATCAGCCCCAGCATTTT; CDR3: CASSPTRVRAPYSNQPQHF
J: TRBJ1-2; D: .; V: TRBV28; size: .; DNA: TGTGCCACCCGGCTCGGGTCTGACTATGGCTACACCTTC; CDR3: CATRLGSDYGYTF
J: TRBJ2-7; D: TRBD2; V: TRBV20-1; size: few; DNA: TGCAGTGCTAGTAAGGCTAGCGGGAGATCGGGGGCCGAGCAGTACTTC; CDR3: CSASKASGRSGAEQYF
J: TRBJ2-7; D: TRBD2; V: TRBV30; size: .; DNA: TGTGCCTGGAGTTCCAGCGGGGGGGCGATCCACGAGCAGTACTTC; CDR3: CAWSSSGGAIHEQYF
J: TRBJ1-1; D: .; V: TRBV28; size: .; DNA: TGTGCCAGCCGGCCCTTTATGGGGGGGGTTCAGGGCAACACTGAAGCTTTCTTT; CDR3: CASRPFMGGVQGNTEAFF
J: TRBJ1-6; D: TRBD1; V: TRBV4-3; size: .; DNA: TGCGCCAGCAGCCAATGGAGACAGGGAGATTCACCCCTCCACTTT; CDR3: CASSQWRQGDSPLHF
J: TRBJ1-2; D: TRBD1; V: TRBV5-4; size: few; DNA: TGTGCCAGCAGCTTGGGTCCCGGGCAGGGGGACTATGGCTACACCTTC; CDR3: CASSLGPGQGDYGYTF
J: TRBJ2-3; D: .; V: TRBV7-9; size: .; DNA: TGTGCCAGCAGCTTAGGCCTATTAGATACGCAGTATTTT; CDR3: CASSLGLLDTQYF
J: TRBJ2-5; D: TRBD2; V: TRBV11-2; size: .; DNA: TGTGCCAGCAGCTCGGGACTAGCGGAGCCCCAGTACTTC; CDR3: CASSSGLAEPQYF
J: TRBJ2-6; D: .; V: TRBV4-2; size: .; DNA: TGTGCCAGCAGCCAAGTGGGCAATGGGGCCAACGTCCTGACTTTC; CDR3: CASSQVGNGANVLTF
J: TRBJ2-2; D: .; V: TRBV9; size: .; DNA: TGTGCCAGCAGCGTAGCCGGTTACACCGGGGAGCTGTTTTTT; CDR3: CASSVAGYTGELFF
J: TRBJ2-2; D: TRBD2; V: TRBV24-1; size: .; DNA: TGTGCCACCAGTGATCCGACTAGCGGGAGCACCGGGGAGCTGTTTTTT; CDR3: CATSDPTSGSTGELFF
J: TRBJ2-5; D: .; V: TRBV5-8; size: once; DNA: TGTGCCAGCATGCCGCAGGGGGGCCAAGAGACCCAGTACTTC; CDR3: CASMPQGGQETQYF
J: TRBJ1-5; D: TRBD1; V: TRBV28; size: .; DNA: TGTGCCAGCAGATACCGGACAGGGTCTTTCGGCAATCAGCCCCAGCATTTT; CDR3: CASRYRTGSFGNQPQHF
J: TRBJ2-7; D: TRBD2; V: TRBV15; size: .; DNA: TGTGCCACCAGGGCTGGGGCTAGCGGACCCTACGAGCAGTACTTC; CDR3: CATRAGASGPYEQYF
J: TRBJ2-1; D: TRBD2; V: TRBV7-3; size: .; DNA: TGTGCCAGCAGCTTGGGGAGGGCTAATGAGCAGTTCTTC; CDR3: CASSLGRANEQFF
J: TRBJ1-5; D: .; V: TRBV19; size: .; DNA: TGTGCCAGTAGTATTCGGCGGGGGGGACAGCCCCAGCATTTT; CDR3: CASSIRRGGQPQHF
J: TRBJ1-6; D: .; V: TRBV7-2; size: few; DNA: TGTGCCAGCAGCATAGTAGGGGGAAATTCACCCCTCCACTTT; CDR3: CASSIVGGNSPLHF
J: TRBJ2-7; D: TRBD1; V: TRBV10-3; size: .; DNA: TGTGCCATCAGCGAGACAGGGCTAGTCTTCGAGCAGTACTTC; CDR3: CAISETGLVFEQYF
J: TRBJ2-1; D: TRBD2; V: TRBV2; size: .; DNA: TGTGCCAGCAGCTTAGCGGGGTCGGGGTACAATGAGCAGTTCTTC; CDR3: CASSLAGSGYNEQFF
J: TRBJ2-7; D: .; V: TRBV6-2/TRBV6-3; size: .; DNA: TGTGCCAGCAGTCCAGCGGACCCCTACGAGCAGTACTTC; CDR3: CASSPADPYEQYF
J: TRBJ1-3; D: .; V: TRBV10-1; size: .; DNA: TGCGCCAGCAGTACCTTAACACGGAGCACCATATATTTT; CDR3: CASSTLTRSTIYF
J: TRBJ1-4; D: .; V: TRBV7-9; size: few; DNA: TGTGCCAGCAGCTCACAGGGAGTTTCGGGAGAAAAACTGTTTTTT; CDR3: CASSSQGVSGEKLFF
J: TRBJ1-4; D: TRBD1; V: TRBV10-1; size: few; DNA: TGCGCCAGCAGTGAGGGGGGACAGCTGTTTTTT; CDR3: CASSEGGQLFF
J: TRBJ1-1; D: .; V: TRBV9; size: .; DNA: TGTGCCAGCAGCGTAAACTCCCATTCGAACACTGAAGCTTTCTTT; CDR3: CASSVNSHSNTEAFF
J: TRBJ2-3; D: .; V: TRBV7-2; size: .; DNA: TGTGCAGGACAGACTTCTCGCACAGATACGCAGTATTTT; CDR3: CAGQTSRTDTQYF
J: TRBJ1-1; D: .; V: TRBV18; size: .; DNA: TGTGCCAGCTCAGGGAACAGGGAGAAAGCTTTCTTT; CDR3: CASSGNREKAFF
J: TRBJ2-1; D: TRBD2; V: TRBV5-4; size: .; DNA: TGTGCCAGCTCCCCGGGGACTAGCCCTTTTGGGCAGTTCTTC; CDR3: CASSPGTSPFGQFF
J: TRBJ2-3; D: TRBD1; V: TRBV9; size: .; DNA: TGTGCCAGCAGCCCCGGACAGGGGAGCACAGATACGCAGTATTTT; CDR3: CASSPGQGSTDTQYF
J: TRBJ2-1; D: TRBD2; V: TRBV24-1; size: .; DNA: TGTGCCACCAGTGACCACCGTCTAGCGGGGGGGATTGGCAATGAGCAGTTCTTC; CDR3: CATSDHRLAGGIGNEQFF
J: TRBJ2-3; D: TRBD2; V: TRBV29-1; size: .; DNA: TGCAGCGTAGCTAGCGGGGTTAGCACAGATACGCAGTATTTT; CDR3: CSVASGVSTDTQYF
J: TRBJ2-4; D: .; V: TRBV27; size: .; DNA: TGTGCCAGCAGTTCATCTACAGAGAGGGCTTTCATAAACATTCAGTACTTC; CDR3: CASSSSTERAFINIQYF
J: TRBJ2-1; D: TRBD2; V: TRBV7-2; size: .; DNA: TGTGCCAGCAGCTTGGATCGCGGGGGGACGGATGAGCAGTTCTTC; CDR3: CASSLDRGGTDEQFF
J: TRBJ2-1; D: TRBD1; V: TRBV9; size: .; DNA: TGTGCCAGCAGCGTAGGCGGGACAGGGTATGGTGAGCAGTTCTTC; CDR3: CASSVGGTGYGEQFF
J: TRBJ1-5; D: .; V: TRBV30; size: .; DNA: TGTGCCTGGAGTGCCATTCATAGCAATCAGCCCCAGCATTTT; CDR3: CAWSAIHSNQPQHF
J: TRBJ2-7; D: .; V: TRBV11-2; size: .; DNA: TGTGCCAGCAGCCAGCAGACAGGGCGGGACTCCGAGCAGTACTTC; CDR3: CASSQQTGRDSEQYF
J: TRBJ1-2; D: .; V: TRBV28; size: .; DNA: TGTGCCAGCACCTCCGGGGGGACGTATGGCTACACCTTC; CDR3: CASTSGGTYGYTF
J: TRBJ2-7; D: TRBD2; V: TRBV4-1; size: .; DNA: TGCGCCAGCAGCCAAGTGGCGGGGGGCTACGAGCAGTACTTC; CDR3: CASSQVAGGYEQYF
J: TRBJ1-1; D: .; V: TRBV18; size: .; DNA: TGTGCCAGCTCACTTCGAGGTAGGGAGACTGAAGCTTTCTTT; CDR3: CASSLRGRETEAFF
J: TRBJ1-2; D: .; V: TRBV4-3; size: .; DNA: TGCGCCAGCAGCCAGGCTCAGGCTAACTATGGCTACACCTTC; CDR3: CASSQAQANYGYTF
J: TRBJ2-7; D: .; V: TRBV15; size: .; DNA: TGTGCCACCAGCAGAGAGGGCAACGAGCAGTACTTC; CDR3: CATSREGNEQYF
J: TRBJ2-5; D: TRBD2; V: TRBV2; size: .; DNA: TGTGCCAGCAGTGAATTGCTAGCGGGAGAGACCCAGTACTTC; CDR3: CASSELLAGETQYF
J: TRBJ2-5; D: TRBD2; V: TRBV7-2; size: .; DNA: TGTGCCAGCAGCTTAGGGACTAGCGGGGGGACGCGGAGAGAGACCCAGTACTTC; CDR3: CASSLGTSGGTRRETQYF
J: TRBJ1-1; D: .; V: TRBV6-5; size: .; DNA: TGTGCCAGCAGTTCCATCGAACCGAGGAGTGAAGCTTTCTTT; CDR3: CASSSIEPRSEAFF
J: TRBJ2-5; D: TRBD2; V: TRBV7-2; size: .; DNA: TGTGCCAGCAGCTTAAGGGTGAGAGCGGGGGAGTCAGAGACCCAGTACTTC; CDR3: CASSLRVRAGESETQYF
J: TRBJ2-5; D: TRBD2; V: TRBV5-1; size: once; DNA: TGCGCCAGCAGCTTAGCACTAGCGGGACAAGAGACCCAGTACTTC; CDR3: CASSLALAGQETQYF
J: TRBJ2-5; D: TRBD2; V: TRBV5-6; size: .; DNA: TGTGCCAGCTCGCTGAGGATGGGACTAGCGGGGCAAGAGACCCAGTACTTC; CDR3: CASSLRMGLAGQETQYF
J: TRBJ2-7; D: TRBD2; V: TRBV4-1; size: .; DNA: TGCGCCAGCAGCCAAAGTCCCCCTGGGGGAGCGGGAATGCACGAGCAGTACTTC; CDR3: CASSQSPPGGAGMHEQYF
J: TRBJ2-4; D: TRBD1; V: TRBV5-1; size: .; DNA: TGCGCCAGTAGGACAGGGGGAACCATTCAGTACTTC; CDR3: CASRTGGTIQYF
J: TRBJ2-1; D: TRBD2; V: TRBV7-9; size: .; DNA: TGTGCCAGCAGCTCGGCTAGCGGGAGGCCCAGCTCCTACAATGAGCAGTTCTTC; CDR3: CASSSASGRPSSYNEQFF
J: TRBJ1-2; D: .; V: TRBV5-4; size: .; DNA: TGTGCCAGCAGCTTAGTGGGGCGCGATCTATATGGCTACACCTTC; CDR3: CASSLVGRDLYGYTF
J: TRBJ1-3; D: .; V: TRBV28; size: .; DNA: TGTGCCAGCAGTCAAGGGGGCTCTGGAAACACCATATATTTT; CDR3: CASSQGGSGNTIYF
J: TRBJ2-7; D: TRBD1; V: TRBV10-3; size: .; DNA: TGTGCCACCCGGGACAGGGAGGGCGAGCAGTACTTC; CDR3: CATRDREGEQYF
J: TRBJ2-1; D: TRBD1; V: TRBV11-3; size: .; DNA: TGTGCCAGCGGACAGGGATCGAACTACAATGAGCAGTTCTTC; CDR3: CASGQGSNYNEQFF
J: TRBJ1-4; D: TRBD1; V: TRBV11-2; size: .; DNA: TGTGCCAGCAGCCCGGACAGGGGGCCGGGGCTGTTTTTT; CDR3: CASSPDRGPGLFF
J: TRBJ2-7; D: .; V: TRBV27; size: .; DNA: TGTGCCAGCAGTTCGACACCCTCCTACGAGCAGTACTTC; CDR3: CASSSTPSYEQYF
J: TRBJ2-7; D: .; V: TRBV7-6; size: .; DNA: TGTGCCAGCAGCCCAGACGCGGGACAGCCCTACGAGCAGTACTTC; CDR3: CASSPDAGQPYEQYF